This is a list of T cell receptor beta chains from one sample in a study of cytomegalovirus exposure and HLA in healthy donors. The protocol was immunoSEQ multiplex PCR, while the TCRdb copy is restricted to in-frame clones and leaves out a portion. The table records tens of thousands of clones, around 89% of them present only once. The sample comprised PBMCs. These receptors all stem from a woman aged 18-29 years in good health and CMV-seronegative. Each CDR3 is given with its conserved first and last residue. Fields, in order: J gene, clone size, CDR3 length, V gene, D gene, CDR3 DNA, CDR3 protein. The D gene is left open where the match is weak. For some rows the clone size is stated as once, few or many, or as a class when expanded; others skip it.

TRBJ1-1 . 14 TRBV15 TRBD1 TGTGCCACCAGCCGAGAGACAGGGACCACTGAAGCTTTCTTT CATSRETGTTEAFF
TRBJ1-6 . 13 TRBV29-1 . TGCAGCGTTAGGACGGGAGAGGGTTCACCCCTCCACTTT CSVRTGEGSPLHF
TRBJ1-1 few 13 TRBV6-1 . TGTGCCAGCACTAAGGGGCCGGACACTGAAGCTTTCTTT CASTKGPDTEAFF
TRBJ1-1 . 17 TRBV5-4 . TGTGCCAGCAGCTTGGGGTTAGTCGCCGATAAGATTGCTGAAGCTTTCTTT CASSLGLVADKIAEAFF
TRBJ2-3 . 15 TRBV5-1 TRBD2 TGCGCCAGCAGCTTTTCGGGACTAGGGACAGATACGCAGTATTTT CASSFSGLGTDTQYF
TRBJ2-5 . 16 TRBV9 TRBD1 TGTGCCAGCAGCCCCGGACAGGCAGTTTGGGGAGAGACCCAGTACTTC CASSPGQAVWGETQYF
TRBJ2-3 . 15 TRBV2 TRBD2 TGTGCCAGCAGTTCCGGGACTAGCGGGAGTGATACGCAGTATTTT CASSSGTSGSDTQYF
TRBJ2-1 . 13 TRBV5-1 TRBD2 TGCGCCAGCGCGGGAGATCCATCCAATGAGCAGTTCTTC CASAGDPSNEQFF
TRBJ2-3 . 17 TRBV4-3 . TGCGCCAGCAGCTATGAAGGGGACTGGACCCTTAAGGGTACGCAGTATTTT CASSYEGDWTLKGTQYF
TRBJ2-5 . 18 TRBV2 TRBD2 TGTGCCAGCAGCCTTACCAGGAGGAGTAAGCGGGAGGAAGAGACCCAGTACTTC CASSLTRRSKREEETQYF
TRBJ2-3 once 16 TRBV29-1 TRBD2 TGCAGCGTTGAAGGGGCCGGGACTATAAGCACAGATACGCAGTATTTT CSVEGAGTISTDTQYF
TRBJ2-1 once 12 TRBV7-2 . TGTGCCAGCAGCTTAGCCCCAGGCGAGCAGTTCTTC CASSLAPGEQFF
TRBJ1-2 . 14 TRBV9 TRBD1 TGTGCCAGCAGCGAGGGACAGGGTAACTATGGCTACACCTTC CASSEGQGNYGYTF
TRBJ2-7 . 16 TRBV25-1 TRBD2 TGTGCCAGCAGTTATGACAAGGGGCGGGGGTCCTACGAGCAGTACTTC CASSYDKGRGSYEQYF
TRBJ1-3 . 14 TRBV6-5 . TGTGCCAGCAGTTACGGACAAGCTGGAAACACCATATATTTT CASSYGQAGNTIYF
TRBJ2-3 once 15 TRBV15 . TGTGCCACCATGATCGACTCAAGCAACACAGATACGCAGTATTTT CATMIDSSNTDTQYF
TRBJ2-7 . 16 TRBV13 TRBD2 TGTGCCAGCAGCTTAGGCCTCTCTAGCGGGGGTTACGAGCAGTACTTC CASSLGLSSGGYEQYF
TRBJ2-7 . 14 TRBV7-3 . TGTGCCAGCAGCCCACTGCCGGGCTCCTACGAGCAGTACTTC CASSPLPGSYEQYF
TRBJ1-5 . 17 TRBV18 TRBD1 TGTGCCAGCTCACCACAGGTAGCGGGACAGGGGGATCAGCCCCAGCATTTT CASSPQVAGQGDQPQHF
TRBJ1-2 . 13 TRBV7-9 . TGTGCCAGCAGCTTGGTAGGTCGAGGGGGCTACACCTTC CASSLVGRGGYTF
TRBJ1-1 . 14 TRBV7-2 . TGTGCCAGCAGCTTGGATCGGGGGAGAGGAGAAGCTTTCTTT CASSLDRGRGEAFF
TRBJ1-2 . 17 TRBV19 TRBD1 TGTGCCAGTAGTTCAAGCGAACAGGGGGCGAGTCCCTACGGCTACACCTTC CASSSSEQGASPYGYTF
TRBJ2-1 . 14 TRBV5-1 . TGCGCCAGCAGCGCCGACGGGACTTACAATGAGCAGTTCTTC CASSADGTYNEQFF
TRBJ2-1 . 16 TRBV7-3 TRBD2 TGTGCCAGCAGCCTATCTGGGACTAGCGGATACAATGAGCAGTTCTTC CASSLSGTSGYNEQFF
TRBJ2-7 . 14 TRBV5-1 . TGCGCCAGCAGATACGATGGAGTCTCCTACGAGCAGTACTTC CASRYDGVSYEQYF
TRBJ2-5 . 15 TRBV7-9 . TGTGCCAGCAGCTTAGTCTCGGGGGGCGATGAGACCCAGTACTTC CASSLVSGGDETQYF
TRBJ1-1 . 17 TRBV28 TRBD1 TGTGCCAGCAGTCCTCTTACAGGGGGCGTTGGGGGCACTGAAGCTTTCTTT CASSPLTGGVGGTEAFF
TRBJ1-1 once 16 TRBV27 TRBD1 TGTGCCAGCAGTTTCACCTCAAGGACAGGGAACACTGAAGCTTTCTTT CASSFTSRTGNTEAFF
TRBJ2-7 . 18 TRBV4-1 . TGCGCCAGCAGCCGAGCTCACACCGGGACTGGGGGGTCCTACGAGCAGTACTTC CASSRAHTGTGGSYEQYF
TRBJ1-2 . 17 TRBV15 . TGTGCCACCAGCAAGATGGGAAGCGGGGCAGCCTACTATGGCTACACCTTC CATSKMGSGAAYYGYTF
TRBJ2-7 . 14 TRBV6-1 . TGTGCCAGCAGTGAACTCTGGAGCTCCTACGAGCAGTACTTC CASSELWSSYEQYF
TRBJ2-7 . 11 TRBV7-2 . TGTGCCAGCAGCTTAGCGAGAGAGCAGTACTTC CASSLAREQYF
TRBJ2-2 . 16 TRBV2 TRBD2 TGTGCCAGCAGTGGTCTCCGGGGGGTAAGGGCCGGGGAGCTGTTTTTT CASSGLRGVRAGELFF
TRBJ1-1 . 15 TRBV29-1 . TGCAGCGCTGAACGGAGGTCGCGAAGAGACACTGAAGCTTTCTTT CSAERRSRRDTEAFF
TRBJ1-6 . 12 TRBV30 . TGTGCCTGGAGTGGCTCCAGGGTTCCCCTCCACTTT CAWSGSRVPLHF
TRBJ2-2 once 14 TRBV19 TRBD2 TGTGCCAGTAGTATGGGGAGGGCTGGCGGGGAGCTGTTTTTT CASSMGRAGGELFF
TRBJ2-7 . 14 TRBV30 . TGTGCCTGGAGTGTACTCCCTCTTAGAGCCGAGCAGTACTTC CAWSVLPLRAEQYF
TRBJ2-6 few 15 TRBV6-4 . TGTGCCAGCAGTCAGGGGGGCTCTGGGGCCAACGTCCTGACTTTC CASSQGGSGANVLTF
TRBJ1-3 . 17 TRBV11-2 . TGTGCCAGCAGCTCAAATTTTGGGGCTAACTCTGGAAACACCATATATTTT CASSSNFGANSGNTIYF
TRBJ1-3 . 13 TRBV5-1 . TGCGCCAGCAGCCTCTACCCGGGAAACACCATATATTTT CASSLYPGNTIYF
TRBJ1-5 . 18 TRBV30 . TGTGCCTGGAGTTTTTTTGAACCGAAGAAAGGACACAATCAGCCCCAGCATTTT CAWSFFEPKKGHNQPQHF
TRBJ1-1 . 12 TRBV6-5 . TGTGCCAGCAGTCCGGGGGGCACTGAAGCTTTCTTT CASSPGGTEAFF
TRBJ2-7 . 11 TRBV6-1 . TGTGCCAGCACCAACTCAATCGAGCAGTACTTC CASTNSIEQYF
TRBJ2-2 . 15 TRBV5-6 . TGTGCCAGCAGCTCCGGGAGTTTGAACACCGGGGAGCTGTTTTTT CASSSGSLNTGELFF
TRBJ2-3 . 16 TRBV18 . TGTGCCAGCTCACTTAACCGGGACACATACACAGATACGCAGTATTTT CASSLNRDTYTDTQYF
TRBJ2-7 once 16 TRBV5-1 TRBD2 TGCGCCAGCAGCCTACCGACTAGCGGGAGTGGCGACGAGCAGTACTTC CASSLPTSGSGDEQYF
TRBJ1-1 . 15 TRBV18 TRBD1 TGTGCCAGCTCACAGGACAGGGGGATGAACACTGAAGCTTTCTTT CASSQDRGMNTEAFF
TRBJ2-3 . 12 TRBV2 TRBD2 TGTGCCAGCAGGGTAGCGGGAGATACGCAGTATTTT CASRVAGDTQYF
TRBJ2-2 . 16 TRBV7-9 . TGTGCCAGCAGCTTAGCCTCCCTACGAAACACCGGGGAGCTGTTTTTT CASSLASLRNTGELFF
TRBJ2-3 . 15 TRBV18 . TGTGCCAGCTCACCTGGAGGGTTGGGCACAGATACGCAGTATTTT CASSPGGLGTDTQYF
TRBJ1-2 . 15 TRBV7-2 . TGTGCCAGCAGCTTAGAAGAAAGAGGTTTTTATGGCTACACCTTC CASSLEERGFYGYTF
TRBJ2-7 once 15 TRBV6-5 TRBD2 TGTGCCAGCAGTTACTCGACTAGCGGGGGGTACGAGCAGTACTTC CASSYSTSGGYEQYF
TRBJ1-4 . 17 TRBV7-9 TRBD1 TGTGCCAGCAGCCTTTTACCGGGACAGGGGGCGCAAGAAAAACTGTTTTTT CASSLLPGQGAQEKLFF
TRBJ2-1 . 14 TRBV9 TRBD2 TGTGCCAGCAGCCGCCCGGGACTAGCAAATGAGCAGTTCTTC CASSRPGLANEQFF
TRBJ2-3 . 16 TRBV6-5 TRBD2 TGTGCCAGCAGTTACTGGAGCGGGAGGGGCACAGATACGCAGTATTTT CASSYWSGRGTDTQYF
TRBJ2-1 . 14 TRBV27 TRBD1 TGTGCCAGCAGTTCCGGGACAGGGGTTAATGAGCAGTTCTTC CASSSGTGVNEQFF
TRBJ2-1 . 11 TRBV20-1 . TGCAGTGCTAGGCCCTTTAGTGAGCAGTTCTTC CSARPFSEQFF